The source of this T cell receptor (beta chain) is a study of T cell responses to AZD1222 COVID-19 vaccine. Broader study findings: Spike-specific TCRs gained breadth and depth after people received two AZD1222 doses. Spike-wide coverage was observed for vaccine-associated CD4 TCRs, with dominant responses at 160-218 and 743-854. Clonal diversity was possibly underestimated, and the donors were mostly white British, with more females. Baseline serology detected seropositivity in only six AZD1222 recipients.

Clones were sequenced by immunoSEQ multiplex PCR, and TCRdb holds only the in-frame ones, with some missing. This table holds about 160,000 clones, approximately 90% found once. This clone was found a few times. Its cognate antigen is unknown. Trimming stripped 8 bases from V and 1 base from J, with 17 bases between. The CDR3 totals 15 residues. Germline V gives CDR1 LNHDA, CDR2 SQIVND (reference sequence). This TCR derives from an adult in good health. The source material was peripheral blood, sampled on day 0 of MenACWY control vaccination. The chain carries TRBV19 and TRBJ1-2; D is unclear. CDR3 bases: TGTGCCAGTCACAAGTCACCCCGGGGTAACTATGGCTACACCTTC. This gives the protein CASHKSPRGNYGYTF.